Sequencing of this T cell receptor beta chain was carried out in a study of radiotherapy plus CTLA-4 blockade in lung cancer. Overall study: Objective responses were recorded in 15% to 20% of patients, with disease control recorded in about 33%. Findings of the study overall: Clones of tumor-derived TCRs expanded in blood after radiotherapy plus ipilimumab.

The CDR3 contains 13 residues. V lost 4 bases, J lost 4 bases, and 11 bases lay in between. The germline V gene encodes CDR1 SGHRS and CDR2 YFSETQ. A note on this clone: The antigen is unknown.

The table came from immunoSEQ multiplex PCR; TCRdb's copy has only in-frame clones and leaves some out. This table has 90,000 to 100,000 clones, 70% to 90% appearing once. V is TRBV5-1 and J is TRBJ1-2, with D possibly TRBD1 on 6 matching bases. This specimen consisted of peripheral blood, obtained from a patient treated with radiotherapy plus ipilimumab. The TCR sequence derives from a human donor with non-small cell lung cancer that progressed on radiotherapy plus ipilimumab. CDR3 DNA: TGCGCCAGCAGCATGGGGGGCCCCTATGGCTACACCTTC. It specifies CASSMGGPYGYTF.